Here is one T cell receptor beta chain with its context. Its specificity is unknown. The data were taken from a study of cytomegalovirus exposure and HLA in healthy donors. The study's findings and limits: Versus the 666-donor mean, an Asian-associated ancestry cluster reportedly showed fewer N-insertions in a later analysis.

Researchers ran the PCR with 60 Vbeta and 13 Jbeta primers. Clones were read by immunoSEQ multiplex PCR, and TCRdb kept only the in-frame ones, dropping some. The sample contains just over 150,000 clones, 80% of which appear only once. From germline, CDR1 is SGHVS and CDR2 FQNEAQ. The CDR3 is 15 residues long. Trimming pared 3 bases from V and 8 bases from J, leaving 14 bases between. This chain uses TRBV7-8 with TRBJ1-6; D unclear. The sequenced sample was PBMCs. This TCR was recovered from a male donor in good health and CMV-seropositive. The CDR3 DNA reads as TGTGCCAGCAGCTTGGTTGAGGGCCTCTATTCACCCCTCCACTTT. It translates to CASSLVEGLYSPLHF.